The 3 T cell receptor beta chains below all came from one sample that was sequenced in a study of identical twins. TCRdb re-called the 5' RACE reads with MiXCR, one entry per CDR3 protein. The sample lists around 480,000 distinct CDR3 sequences, 14% occurring once. The same data also went into a second study, on yellow fever vaccine responses in identical twins.

The specimen sequenced was CD4+ T cells sorted from blood. Receptors were obtained from a woman aged 18-35 years in good health.

J is TRBJ2-2 and V is TRBV4-3, with D possibly called TRBD1 or TRBD2 (6 bases each). The CDR3 runs 16 residues. Germline V gene sequence: CDR1 LGHNA, CDR2 YSLEER. V lost 4 bases, J lost 3 bases, and 15 bases lay in between. The CDR3 sequence is CASSLEGGTYTGELFF. Written as DNA, the CDR3 is TGCGCCAGCAGCCTAGAAGGGGGGACCTACACCGGGGAGCTGTTTTTT.

The chain carries TRBV6-5 and TRBJ1-4, with TRBD1 as a possible D gene (6 bases). V was pared by 2 bases and J by 4 bases, with 11 bases between. The CDR3 has 15 amino acids. In germline, CDR1 is MNHEY, CDR2 SVGAGI. The CDR3: CASSYRGAFNEKLFF. As DNA, the CDR3 is TGTGCCAGCAGTTACAGGGGGGCCTTTAATGAAAAACTGTTTTTT.

The genes are TRBV7-9 and TRBJ1-1; 10 bases are shared with TRBD1. V trimming: 5 bases; J trimming: 3 bases; junction bases outside the gene matches: 6. This CDR3 has 15 residues. Per germline, CDR1 SEHNR and CDR2 FQNEAQ (reference sequence). Here the CDR3 reads CASSPETGGYTEAFF. In DNA form, the CDR3 reads TGTGCCAGCAGCCCAGAGACAGGGGGCTACACTGAAGCTTTCTTT.